A single sample gave rise to the 10 T cell receptor beta chains below, sequenced in a study of blood T cell repertoires in COVID-19 (dated by TCRdb to the early 2020s). The library was obtained by the immunoSEQ multiplex PCR assay. What TCRdb holds here is the immuneACCESS table cut down to in-frame rearrangements. Part of the clones is not present; checked against another copy, under half of the missing clones reflect an unresolved V gene, and the others are unexplained. The sample table holds 40,000 or so clones, of which just under 85% were seen once. Jointly, the top ten make up 4.8% of the sample. The sample comprised peripheral blood. Every receptor here comes from a man in his forties or fifties with active COVID-19.

This clone came up a few times. This chain uses TRBV5-1 with TRBJ2-7; D is perhaps TRBD1 (6 bases). This CDR3 region has 14 residues. The germline gives CDR1 SGHRS, CDR2 YFSETQ. The germline V and J ends were trimmed by 1 base and 5 bases, with 13 bases remaining between them. As DNA, the CDR3 is TGCGCCAGCAGCTTGCAAGGGGGTCCCAACGAGCAGTACTTC. This gives the protein CASSLQGGPNEQYF.

The V and J genes are TRBV6-1 and TRBJ2-7; 8 bases fit TRBD2. The trim removed 3 bases at V and 2 bases at J, leaving 3 bases unmatched. Germline V gene sequence: CDR1 MNHNS, CDR2 SASEGT. This CDR3 is built from 14 residues. As DNA, the CDR3 is TGTGCCAGCAGTGATCGGGGGGGAACCTACGAGCAGTACTTC. Protein sequence: CASSDRGGTYEQYF.

The V gene is TRBV5-1, the J gene TRBJ1-6; TRBD1 might be the D (5 bases). CDR1 and CDR2 (germline): SGHRS, YFSETQ. The germline V and J ends were trimmed by 4 bases and 5 bases, with 13 bases remaining between them. CDR3 length: 15 amino acids. The CDR3 coding sequence is TGCGCCAGCAGCAAAGGGGAGGGAAATAATTCACCCCTCCACTTT. Encoded protein: CASSKGEGNNSPLHF.

The chain joins TRBV5-1 to TRBJ2-7, with D possibly being TRBD2 (6 bases). Per the germline V gene, CDR1 is SGHRS and CDR2 is YFSETQ. The CDR3 spans 15 residues. The V gene lost 0 bases and the J gene lost 3 bases, with 13 bases spanning the gap. In nucleotides, the CDR3 is TGCGCCAGCAGCTTGGGTGGGACTGGACTCTACGAGCAGTACTTC. Translated, it gives CASSLGGTGLYEQYF.

V and J are TRBV4-1 and TRBJ1-1; TRBD1 matches 7 bases. The CDR3 spans 18 residues. The germline V gene has CDR1 MGHRA and CDR2 YSYEKL. The V and J ends lost 4 bases and 5 bases, in that order; junction bases with no gene match: 19. This chain's CDR3 is CASSLRSGGAQGKTEAFF. CDR3 coding DNA: TGCGCCAGCAGCCTTCGGTCTGGAGGGGCACAGGGGAAAACTGAAGCTTTCTTT.

The V gene is TRBV19, the J gene TRBJ1-5, with D perhaps TRBD1 (6 bases). V was clipped by 4 bases and J by 4 bases, with 11 bases between them. Germline CDR1 LNHDA, CDR2 SQIVND (reference sequence). This CDR3 is built from 14 residues. In DNA, the CDR3 is TGTGCCAGTAGTAAGGAACAGGGAAATCAGCCCCAGCATTTT. It encodes CASSKEQGNQPQHF. The full variable domain, in which reference TRBV19 and TRBJ1-5 provide the parts outside the CDR3, is DGGITQSPKYLFRKEGQNVTLSCEQNLNHDAMYWYRQDPGQGLRLIYYSQIVNDFQKGDIAEGYSVSREKKESFPLTVTSAQKNPTAFYLCASSKEQGNQPQHFGDGTRLSIL.

The table lists this clone with a count of one. This chain connects TRBV9 to TRBJ1-2, with TRBD1 identical over 7 bases. Per the germline V gene, CDR1 is SGDLS and CDR2 is YYNGEE. The CDR3 has 12 amino acids. Trimming cost V 4 bases and J 7 bases; bases outside gene matches: 4. CDR3 in DNA: TGTGCCAGCAGCCTCCAGGGGGGTGGCTACACCTTC. This sequence encodes CASSLQGGGYTF.

This chain links TRBV2 with TRBJ2-3; D is uncertain. This CDR3 comprises 13 residues. V gave up 10 bases and J gave up 0 bases, with 11 bases separating them. The V gene's germline CDR1 is SNHLY and CDR2 FYNNEI. DNA for the CDR3: TGTGCCATCCGACAAGGTAGCACAGATACGCAGTATTTT. It encodes CAIRQGSTDTQYF.

V gene TRBV7-9 combines with J gene TRBJ1-4; TRBD1 matches 8 bases. The CDR3 loop spans 14 amino acids. Germline CDR1 and CDR2: SEHNR and FQNEAQ (reference sequence). Trimming at V came to 4 bases and at J to 7 bases, leaving 5 bases not matched to a gene. CDR3 protein: CASSSYRGAEKLFF. For the CDR3, the DNA is TGTGCCAGCAGCTCTTACAGGGGGGCTGAAAAACTGTTTTTT.

This chain connects TRBV28 to TRBJ1-5, with 8 bases that match TRBD1. The CDR3 contains 13 residues. Germline trimming cut 7 bases from V and 4 bases from J; bases unmatched to any gene: 3. Germline V gene sequence: CDR1 MDHEN, CDR2 SYDVKM. In DNA, the CDR3 is TGTGCCAGCACCACAGGGGGGAATCAGCCCCAGCATTTT. This encodes CASTTGGNQPQHF.